A selection of T cell receptor beta chains follows, all from one sample in a study of early T cells in non-severe SARS-CoV-2 infection. TCRdb called the 5' RACE reads again in MiXCR, with one record for every CDR3 protein. The repertoire includes roughly 60,000 distinct CDR3 sequences, about 8.4% of them detected once, and about 3.3% sits in the top ten. The material sequenced was whole blood. These receptors all come from an adult who was a healthcare worker with PCR-confirmed SARS-CoV-2 infection or an uninfected control (not recorded which). Each CDR3 is given with its conserved first and last residue. The order of the fields is clone size, J gene, D gene, V gene, CDR3 protein, CDR3 DNA. D genes are given only for firm matches. Not every row has a clone size; where given, it reads once, few, many or a size class.

clone size: .
J gene: TRBJ1-6
D gene: .
V gene: TRBV7-3
CDR3 protein: CASSDTNSPLHF
CDR3 DNA: TGTGCCAGCAGCGATACTAATTCACCCCTCCACTTT

clone size: .
J gene: TRBJ2-7
D gene: TRBD2
V gene: TRBV6-6
CDR3 protein: CASSYALTSGGALENEQYF
CDR3 DNA: TGTGCCAGCAGTTACGCACTGACTAGCGGAGGGGCCCTGGAAAACGAGCAGTACTTC

clone size: few
J gene: TRBJ2-3
D gene: TRBD1
V gene: TRBV11-2
CDR3 protein: CASSAGQGYFETDTQYF
CDR3 DNA: TGTGCCAGCAGCGCCGGACAGGGGTATTTTGAGACAGATACGCAGTATTTT

clone size: .
J gene: TRBJ2-7
D gene: TRBD1
V gene: TRBV15
CDR3 protein: CATSIRQGNYEQYF
CDR3 DNA: TGTGCCACCAGCATACGACAGGGAAACTACGAGCAGTACTTC

clone size: .
J gene: TRBJ2-5
D gene: TRBD2
V gene: TRBV28
CDR3 protein: CASSLYSRGVETQYF
CDR3 DNA: TGTGCCAGCAGTTTATACTCGCGGGGGGTGGAGACCCAGTACTTC

clone size: many
J gene: TRBJ2-3
D gene: .
V gene: TRBV7-8
CDR3 protein: CASSSPRGRVDTQYF
CDR3 DNA: TGTGCCAGCAGCTCCCCCCGGGGGCGGGTGGATACGCAGTATTTT

clone size: .
J gene: TRBJ1-1
D gene: .
V gene: TRBV28
CDR3 protein: CASSERGANTEAFF
CDR3 DNA: TGTGCCAGCTCAGAAAGGGGCGCGAACACTGAAGCTTTCTTT

clone size: few
J gene: TRBJ2-7
D gene: .
V gene: TRBV5-6
CDR3 protein: CASSLSLSSYEQYF
CDR3 DNA: TGTGCCAGCAGCTTGTCTTTGAGCTCCTACGAGCAGTACTTC

clone size: .
J gene: TRBJ1-5
D gene: .
V gene: TRBV19
CDR3 protein: CASSIPGASQNQPQHF
CDR3 DNA: TGTGCCAGTAGTATACCCGGGGCCAGCCAAAATCAGCCCCAGCATTTT

clone size: many
J gene: TRBJ2-1
D gene: .
V gene: TRBV10-3
CDR3 protein: CAISFWDEGYNEQFF
CDR3 DNA: TGTGCCATCAGCTTCTGGGACGAAGGCTACAATGAGCAGTTCTTC

clone size: few
J gene: TRBJ2-3
D gene: TRBD2
V gene: TRBV5-1
CDR3 protein: CASSWNPATSRYITQYF
CDR3 DNA: TGCGCCAGCAGCTGGAACCCGGCGACTAGCCGGTATATAACGCAGTATTTT

clone size: many
J gene: TRBJ2-1
D gene: .
V gene: TRBV9
CDR3 protein: CASSVAGADNEQFF
CDR3 DNA: TGTGCCAGCAGCGTAGCGGGTGCGGACAATGAGCAGTTCTTC

clone size: many
J gene: TRBJ2-7
D gene: TRBD2
V gene: TRBV7-2
CDR3 protein: CASSLLGLAGENEQYF
CDR3 DNA: TGTGCCAGCAGCTTGCTCGGACTAGCGGGAGAGAACGAGCAGTACTTC

clone size: few
J gene: TRBJ2-5
D gene: .
V gene: TRBV2
CDR3 protein: CASSDHTPETQYF
CDR3 DNA: TGTGCCAGCAGTGACCACACGCCAGAGACCCAGTACTTC

clone size: .
J gene: TRBJ2-1
D gene: TRBD1
V gene: TRBV30
CDR3 protein: CAWSIGTGDYEQFF
CDR3 DNA: TGTGCCTGGAGTATTGGGACAGGGGATTATGAGCAGTTCTTC

clone size: .
J gene: TRBJ2-5
D gene: .
V gene: TRBV7-8
CDR3 protein: CASSLVPLASETQYF
CDR3 DNA: TGTGCCAGCAGCTTAGTCCCTCTAGCTAGCGAGACCCAGTACTTC

clone size: many
J gene: TRBJ2-3
D gene: .
V gene: TRBV24-1
CDR3 protein: CATSDRGTASTDTQYF
CDR3 DNA: TGTGCCACCAGTGATCGCGGGACGGCGAGCACAGATACGCAGTATTTT

clone size: few
J gene: TRBJ2-5
D gene: .
V gene: TRBV7-6
CDR3 protein: CASSPSETQYF
CDR3 DNA: TGTGCCAGCAGCCCGTCAGAGACCCAGTACTTC

clone size: many
J gene: TRBJ2-7
D gene: TRBD2
V gene: TRBV5-4
CDR3 protein: CASSVGLAGHEQYF
CDR3 DNA: TGTGCCAGCAGCGTGGGACTAGCGGGCCACGAGCAGTACTTC

clone size: many
J gene: TRBJ1-2
D gene: .
V gene: TRBV24-1
CDR3 protein: CATSDGQFNYGYTF
CDR3 DNA: TGTGCCACCAGTGATGGGCAGTTCAACTATGGCTACACCTTC